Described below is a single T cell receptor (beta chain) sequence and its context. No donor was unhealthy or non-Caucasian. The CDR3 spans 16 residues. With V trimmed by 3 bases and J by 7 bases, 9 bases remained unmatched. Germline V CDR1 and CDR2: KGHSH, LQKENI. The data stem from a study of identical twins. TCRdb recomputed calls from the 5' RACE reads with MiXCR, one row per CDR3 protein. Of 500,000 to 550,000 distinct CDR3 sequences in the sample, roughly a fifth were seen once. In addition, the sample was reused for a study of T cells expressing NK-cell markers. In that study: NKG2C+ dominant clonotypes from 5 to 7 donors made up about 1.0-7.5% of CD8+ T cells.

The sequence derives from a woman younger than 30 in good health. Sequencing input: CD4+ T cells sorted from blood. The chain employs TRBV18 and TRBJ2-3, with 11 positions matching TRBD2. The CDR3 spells CASSPLTSGKGNTQYF. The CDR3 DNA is TGTGCCAGCTCACCGCTGACTAGCGGGAAAGGGAATACGCAGTATTTT.